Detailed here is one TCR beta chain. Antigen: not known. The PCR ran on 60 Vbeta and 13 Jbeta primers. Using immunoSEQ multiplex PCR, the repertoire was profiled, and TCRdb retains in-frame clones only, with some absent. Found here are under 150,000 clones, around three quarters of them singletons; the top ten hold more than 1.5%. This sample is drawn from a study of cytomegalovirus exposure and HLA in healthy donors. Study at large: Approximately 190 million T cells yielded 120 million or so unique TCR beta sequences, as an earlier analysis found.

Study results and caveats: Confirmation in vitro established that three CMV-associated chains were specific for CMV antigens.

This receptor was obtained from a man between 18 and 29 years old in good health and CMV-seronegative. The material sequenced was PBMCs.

The CDR3 nucleotides read TGCGCCAGCTCCGGGGAGGTAAACACAGATACGCAGTATTTT. This gives the protein CASSGEVNTDTQYF. This rearrangement joins TRBV4-1 to TRBJ2-3; D may be TRBD2 (6 bases). The germline gives CDR1 MGHRA, CDR2 YSYEKL. V dropped 8 bases and J dropped 2 bases, with 14 bases sitting between them. This CDR3 spans 14 amino acids.